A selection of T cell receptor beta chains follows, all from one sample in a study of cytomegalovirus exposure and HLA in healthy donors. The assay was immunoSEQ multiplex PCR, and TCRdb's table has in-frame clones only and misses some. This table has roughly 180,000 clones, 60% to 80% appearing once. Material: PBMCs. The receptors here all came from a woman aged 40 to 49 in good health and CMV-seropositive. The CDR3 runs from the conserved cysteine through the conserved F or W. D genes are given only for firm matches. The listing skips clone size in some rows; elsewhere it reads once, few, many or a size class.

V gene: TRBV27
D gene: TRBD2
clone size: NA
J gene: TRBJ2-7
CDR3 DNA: TGTGCCAGCATGTTAGCGGGAGGCAACCCCTACGAGCAGTACTTC
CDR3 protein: CASMLAGGNPYEQYF

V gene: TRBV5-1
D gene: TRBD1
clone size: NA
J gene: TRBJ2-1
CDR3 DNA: TGCGCCAGCAGCTGGGGACAGGGATCCTACAATGAGCAGTTCTTC
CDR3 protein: CASSWGQGSYNEQFF

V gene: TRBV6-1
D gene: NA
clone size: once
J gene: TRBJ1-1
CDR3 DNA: TGTGCCAGCAGTGCCCCCGGGACACCGAACACTGAAGCTTTCTTT
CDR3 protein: CASSAPGTPNTEAFF

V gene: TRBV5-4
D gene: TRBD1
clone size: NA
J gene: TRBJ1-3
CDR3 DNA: TGTGCCAGCAGCTTTGGACAGGGAAAAAACACCATATATTTT
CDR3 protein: CASSFGQGKNTIYF

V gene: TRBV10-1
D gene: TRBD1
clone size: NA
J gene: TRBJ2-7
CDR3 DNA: TGCGCCAGCAGTGATAGTCAGGGGGTCTACGAGCAGTACTTC
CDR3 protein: CASSDSQGVYEQYF

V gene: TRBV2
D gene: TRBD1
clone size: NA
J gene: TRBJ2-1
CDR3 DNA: TGTGCCAGCAGTGAGACGGACAGGTACAATGAGCAGTTCTTC
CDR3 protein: CASSETDRYNEQFF

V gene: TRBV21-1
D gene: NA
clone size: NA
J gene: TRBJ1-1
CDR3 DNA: TGTGCCAGCAGCACGTGCAGGGGGCAGGCTGAAGCTTTCTTT
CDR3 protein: CASSTCRGQAEAFF

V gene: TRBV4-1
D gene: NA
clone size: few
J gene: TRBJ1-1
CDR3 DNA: TGCGCCAGCAGCCGGGCGGCGGGGAACACTGAAGCTTTCTTT
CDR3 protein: CASSRAAGNTEAFF

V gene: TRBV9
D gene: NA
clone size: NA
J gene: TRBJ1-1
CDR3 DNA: TGTGCCAGCAGCCCACCAGGACTCACTGAAGCTTTCTTT
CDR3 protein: CASSPPGLTEAFF

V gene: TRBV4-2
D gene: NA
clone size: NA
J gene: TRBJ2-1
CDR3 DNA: TGTGCCAGCAAGGAAGAGGACAGCGAATCCAATGAGCAGTTCTTC
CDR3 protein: CASKEEDSESNEQFF

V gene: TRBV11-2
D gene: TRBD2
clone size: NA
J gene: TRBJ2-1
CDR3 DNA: TGTGCCAGCACACCGCTCGGGACTAGCGGCTACAATGAGCAGTTCTTC
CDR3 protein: CASTPLGTSGYNEQFF

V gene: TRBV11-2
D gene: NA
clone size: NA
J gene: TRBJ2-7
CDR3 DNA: TGTGCCAGCAGCTTAGTTCCAGGGGTAACCTACGAGCAGTACTTC
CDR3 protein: CASSLVPGVTYEQYF

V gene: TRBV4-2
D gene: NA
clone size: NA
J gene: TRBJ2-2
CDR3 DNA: TGTGCCAGTCAACCGAGGGGGGGGCAGTTGAACACCGGGGAGCTGTTTTTT
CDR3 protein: CASQPRGGQLNTGELFF

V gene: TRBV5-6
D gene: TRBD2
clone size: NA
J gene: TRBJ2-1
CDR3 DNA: TGTGCCAGCAGCTTCCTAGCGGGAGCGTACAATGAGCAGTTCTTC
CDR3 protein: CASSFLAGAYNEQFF

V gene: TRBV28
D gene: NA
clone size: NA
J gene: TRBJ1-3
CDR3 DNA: TGTGCCAGCACCAATCAGGGGAACGGAAACACCATATATTTT
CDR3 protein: CASTNQGNGNTIYF

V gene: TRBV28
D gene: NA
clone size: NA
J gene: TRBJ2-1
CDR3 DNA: TGTGCCAGCAGATCCTCGTATGAGCAGTTCTTC
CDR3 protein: CASRSSYEQFF

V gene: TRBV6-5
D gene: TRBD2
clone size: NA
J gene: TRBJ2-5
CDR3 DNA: TGTGCCAGCAGTTACTCCACTAGCGGAAGATGGGAGACCCAGTACTTC
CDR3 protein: CASSYSTSGRWETQYF

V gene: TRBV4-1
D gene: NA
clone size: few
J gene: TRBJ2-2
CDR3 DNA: TGCGCCAGCAGCCAGAGTTGGGCCACCGGGGAGCTGTTTTTT
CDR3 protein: CASSQSWATGELFF

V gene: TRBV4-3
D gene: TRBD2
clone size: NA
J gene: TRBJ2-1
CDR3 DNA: TGCGCCAGCAGCCAAGACCGGGAGGCGGGAGAGCAGTTCTTC
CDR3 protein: CASSQDREAGEQFF

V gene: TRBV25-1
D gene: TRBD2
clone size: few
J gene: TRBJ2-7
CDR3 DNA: TGTGCCAGCAGTGACGATCGGGGGGGGCCTGTTTTCTACGAGCAGTACTTC
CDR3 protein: CASSDDRGGPVFYEQYF

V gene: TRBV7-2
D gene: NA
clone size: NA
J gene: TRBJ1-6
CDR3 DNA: TGTGCCAGCAGCTTGTTCTCGGATTCACCCCTCCACTTT
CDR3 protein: CASSLFSDSPLHF

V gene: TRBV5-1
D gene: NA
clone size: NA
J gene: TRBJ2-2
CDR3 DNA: TGCGCCAGCAGCTTGGAGCACGGGGAGCTGTTTTTT
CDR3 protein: CASSLEHGELFF

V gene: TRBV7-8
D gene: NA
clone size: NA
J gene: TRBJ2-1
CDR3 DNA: TGTGCCAGCAGCTTAGGGGCAGCCAATGAGCAGTTCTTC
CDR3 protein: CASSLGAANEQFF

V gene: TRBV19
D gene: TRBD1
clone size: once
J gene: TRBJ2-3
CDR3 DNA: TGTGCCGTAACAGGGGGGCTAAGCACAGATACGCAGTATTTT
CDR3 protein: CAVTGGLSTDTQYF

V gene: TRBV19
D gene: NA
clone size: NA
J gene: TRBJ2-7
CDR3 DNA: TGTGCCAGTAGGCCCTCGGTGGCTCCGGGCGAGCAGTACTTC
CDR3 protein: CASRPSVAPGEQYF

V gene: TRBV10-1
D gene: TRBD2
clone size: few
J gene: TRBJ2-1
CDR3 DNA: TGCGCCAGCAGTGAGGGACCTAGCGGGATCTATGAGCAGTTCTTC
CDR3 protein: CASSEGPSGIYEQFF

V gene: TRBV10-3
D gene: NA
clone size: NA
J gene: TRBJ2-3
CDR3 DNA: TGTGCCATCAGCCCCGGGACTAGCACAGATACGCAGTATTTT
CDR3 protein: CAISPGTSTDTQYF

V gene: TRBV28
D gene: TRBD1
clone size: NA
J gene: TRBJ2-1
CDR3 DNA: TGTGCCAGCACACCCCGACAGGGCCCCTACAATGAGCAGTTCTTC
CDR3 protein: CASTPRQGPYNEQFF

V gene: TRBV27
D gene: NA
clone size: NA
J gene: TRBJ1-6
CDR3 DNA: TGTGCCAGCAGTTTAGGGGGCCAGGGAGCCGCGATGTATATGAATTCACCCCTCCACTTT
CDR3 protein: CASSLGGQGAAMYMNSPLHF

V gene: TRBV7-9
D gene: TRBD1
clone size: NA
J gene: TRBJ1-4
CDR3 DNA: TGTGCCAGCAGCTTATTGGGACAGGCTAATGAAAAACTGTTTTTT
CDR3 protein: CASSLLGQANEKLFF

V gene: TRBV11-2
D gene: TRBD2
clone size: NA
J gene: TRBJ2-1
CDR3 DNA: TGTGCCAGCAGCAGGAGCGGGAGGTTCCGCGATGAGCAGTTCTTC
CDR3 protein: CASSRSGRFRDEQFF

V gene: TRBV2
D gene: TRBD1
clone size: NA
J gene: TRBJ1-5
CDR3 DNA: TGTGCCAGCAGTGGACAGGGGGTAGATAATCAGCCCCAGCATTTT
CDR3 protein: CASSGQGVDNQPQHF

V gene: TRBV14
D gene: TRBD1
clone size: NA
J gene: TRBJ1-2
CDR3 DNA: TGTGCCAGCAGCCAAGCCGCAGGGGGCATTTATGGCTACACCTTC
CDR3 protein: CASSQAAGGIYGYTF

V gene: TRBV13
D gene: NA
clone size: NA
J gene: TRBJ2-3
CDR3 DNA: TGTGCCAGCAGCTTAAACCCCCGCAGGGACACAGATACGCAGTATTTT
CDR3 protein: CASSLNPRRDTDTQYF

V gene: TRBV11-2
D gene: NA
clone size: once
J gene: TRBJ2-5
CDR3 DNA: TGTGCCAGCAGCTTAGCGCCGGGGGTGAGGGAGACCCAGTACTTC
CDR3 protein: CASSLAPGVRETQYF

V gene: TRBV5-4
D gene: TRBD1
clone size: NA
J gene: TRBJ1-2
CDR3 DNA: TGTGCCAGCAGCTGGCCGGGACAGGGTAGTCGTGGCTACACCTTC
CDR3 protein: CASSWPGQGSRGYTF